This TCR beta chain emerged from a study of blood T cell repertoires in COVID-19. Study context: Sites across the United States, Italy and Spain contributed samples from acute and convalescent COVID-19.

This clone has ten or more counts. The assay was immunoSEQ multiplex PCR, and TCRdb's table has in-frame clones only and misses some. This sample has about 170,000 clones, with approximately 86% found just once. This CDR3 is 16 amino acids long. Germline loops: CDR1 SEHNR, CDR2 FQNEAQ (reference sequence). V shed 2 bases and J 5 bases; nucleotides not matched to a gene: 7. The chain carries TRBV7-9 and TRBJ2-2; the match to TRBD2 covers 8 bases. The specimen sequenced was peripheral blood. The clonotype comes from an elderly woman with COVID-19, enrolled during active disease. The CDR3 spells CASSLRGLGGTGELFF. The CDR3, as DNA: TGTGCCAGCAGCTTACGGGGACTAGGGGGGACCGGGGAGCTGTTTTTT.